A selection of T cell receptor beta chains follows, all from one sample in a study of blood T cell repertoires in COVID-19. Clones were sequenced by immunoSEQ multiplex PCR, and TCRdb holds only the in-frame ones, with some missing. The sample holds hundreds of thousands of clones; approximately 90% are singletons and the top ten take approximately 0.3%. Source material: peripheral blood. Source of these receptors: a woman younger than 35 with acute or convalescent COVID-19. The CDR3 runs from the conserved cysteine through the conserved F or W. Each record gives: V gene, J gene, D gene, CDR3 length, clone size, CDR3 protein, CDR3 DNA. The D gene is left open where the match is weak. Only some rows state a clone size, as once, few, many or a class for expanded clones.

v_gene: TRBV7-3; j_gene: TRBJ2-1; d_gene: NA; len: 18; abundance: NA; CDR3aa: CASSPGEGGGASYNEQFF; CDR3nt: TGTGCCAGCAGCCCCGGCGAAGGGGGAGGGGCCTCCTACAATGAGCAGTTCTTC
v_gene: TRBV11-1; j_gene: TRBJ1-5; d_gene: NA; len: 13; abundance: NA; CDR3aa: CASSFGWDQPQHF; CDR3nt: TGTGCCAGCAGCTTCGGGTGGGATCAGCCCCAGCATTTT
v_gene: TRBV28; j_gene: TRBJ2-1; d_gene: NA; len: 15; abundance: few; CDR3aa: CASSPRLGTYNEQFF; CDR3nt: TGTGCCAGCAGTCCCCGACTCGGGACCTACAATGAGCAGTTCTTC
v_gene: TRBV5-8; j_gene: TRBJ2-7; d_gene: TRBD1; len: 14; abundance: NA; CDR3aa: CASSPRTGGNEQYF; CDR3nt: TGTGCCAGCAGCCCCCGGACAGGGGGCAACGAGCAGTACTTC
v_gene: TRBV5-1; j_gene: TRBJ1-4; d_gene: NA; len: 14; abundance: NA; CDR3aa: CASSPIQGGEKLFF; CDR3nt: TGCGCCAGCAGCCCCATACAGGGAGGGGAAAAACTGTTTTTT
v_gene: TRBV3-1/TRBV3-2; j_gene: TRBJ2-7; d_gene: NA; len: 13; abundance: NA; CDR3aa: CASSQVISYEQYF; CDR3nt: TGTGCCAGCAGCCAAGTCATCTCCTACGAGCAGTACTTC
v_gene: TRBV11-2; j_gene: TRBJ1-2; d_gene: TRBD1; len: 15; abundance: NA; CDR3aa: CASRSTTGQHYGYTF; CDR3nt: TGTGCCAGCAGATCGACGACAGGGCAGCACTATGGCTACACCTTC
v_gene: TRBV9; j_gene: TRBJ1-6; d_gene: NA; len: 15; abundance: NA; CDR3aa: CASSAARSNNSPLHF; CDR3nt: TGTGCCAGCAGCGCAGCGAGGAGTAATAATTCACCCCTCCACTTT
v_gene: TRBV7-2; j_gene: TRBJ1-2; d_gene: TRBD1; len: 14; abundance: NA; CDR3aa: CASSPDRGSYGYTF; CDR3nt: TGTGCCAGCAGCCCGGACAGGGGTTCTTATGGCTACACCTTC
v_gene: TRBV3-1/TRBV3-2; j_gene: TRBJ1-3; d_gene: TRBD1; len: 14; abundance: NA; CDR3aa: CATGTGFLGNTIYF; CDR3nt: TGTGCCACCGGGACAGGCTTTTTAGGAAACACCATATATTTT
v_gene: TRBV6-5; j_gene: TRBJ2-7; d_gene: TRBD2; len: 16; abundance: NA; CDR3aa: CASSYSLAGGSYEQYF; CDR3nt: TGTGCCAGCAGTTATAGTTTAGCGGGGGGGTCCTACGAGCAGTACTTC
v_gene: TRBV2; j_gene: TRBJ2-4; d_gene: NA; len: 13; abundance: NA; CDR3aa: CATTRQAENIQYF; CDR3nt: TGTGCCACCACGCGACAGGCAGAAAACATTCAGTACTTC
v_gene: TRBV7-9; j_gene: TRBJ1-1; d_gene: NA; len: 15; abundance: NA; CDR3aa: CASSSGAPSATEAFF; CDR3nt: TGTGCCAGCAGCTCAGGTGCTCCCAGTGCGACTGAAGCTTTCTTT
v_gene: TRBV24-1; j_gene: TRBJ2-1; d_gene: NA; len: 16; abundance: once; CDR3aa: CATSDKYPSSYNEQFF; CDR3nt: TGTGCCACCAGTGATAAGTACCCGAGCTCCTACAATGAGCAGTTCTTC
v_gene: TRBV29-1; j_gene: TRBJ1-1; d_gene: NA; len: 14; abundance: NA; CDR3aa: CSVLGDGANTEAFF; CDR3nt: TGCAGCGTCCTTGGTGATGGGGCGAACACTGAAGCTTTCTTT
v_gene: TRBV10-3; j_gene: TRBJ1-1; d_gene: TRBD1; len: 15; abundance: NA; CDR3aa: CAIKGTGGMNTEAFF; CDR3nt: TGTGCCATCAAAGGGACAGGGGGAATGAACACTGAAGCTTTCTTT